This is a list of T cell receptor beta chains from one sample in a study of shared clonotypes between healthy human individuals. Profiled with immunoSEQ multiplex PCR; TCRdb holds only in-frame clones, not every one. The sample lists 1,500,000 or so clones, roughly 96% seen once, with about 1% in the top ten. Material for sequencing was naive CD4+ T cells sorted from blood. These receptors were taken from a man aged 30 to 45 in good health. Both conserved end residues are part of each CDR3. Fields, in order: J gene, D gene, V gene, CDR3 protein, CDR3 DNA. A D gene is named only where the DNA matches it firmly.

J: TRBJ2-5; D: -; V: TRBV9; CDR3: CASSVGNQETQYF; DNA: TGTGCCAGCAGCGTTGGGAACCAAGAGACCCAGTACTTC
J: TRBJ2-7; D: -; V: TRBV5-1; CDR3: CASSLEPPGEQYF; DNA: TGCGCCAGCAGCTTGGAACCCCCTGGCGAGCAGTACTTC
J: TRBJ2-2; D: TRBD2; V: TRBV9; CDR3: CASSVSSGRAFDTGELFF; DNA: TGTGCCAGCAGCGTATCCAGCGGGAGGGCCTTCGACACCGGGGAGCTGTTTTTT
J: TRBJ2-7; D: -; V: TRBV7-3; CDR3: CASSFGVHSYEQYF; DNA: TGTGCCAGCAGCTTCGGGGTACACTCCTACGAGCAGTACTTC
J: TRBJ2-3; D: -; V: TRBV4-1; CDR3: CASSPTLTTTPNTDTQYF; DNA: TGCGCCAGCAGTCCTACTTTAACTACTACCCCAAACACAGATACGCAGTATTTT
J: TRBJ2-1; D: TRBD2; V: TRBV11-2; CDR3: CASSFTGTGGSYEQFF; DNA: TGTGCCAGCAGCTTTACGGGAACAGGCGGGAGTTATGAGCAGTTCTTC
J: TRBJ1-4; D: -; V: TRBV27; CDR3: CASSSLGSPNEKLFF; DNA: TGTGCCAGCAGTTCCCTAGGGAGTCCTAATGAAAAACTGTTTTTT
J: TRBJ2-7; D: TRBD2; V: TRBV29-1; CDR3: CSVLVAGAGEQYF; DNA: TGCAGCGTTCTTGTAGCGGGTGCTGGGGAGCAGTACTTC
J: TRBJ1-2; D: -; V: TRBV6-5; CDR3: CASRDPGYGYTF; DNA: TGTGCCAGCAGGGACCCAGGCTATGGCTACACCTTC
J: TRBJ2-7; D: TRBD2; V: TRBV4-1; CDR3: CASSQARTSGSYEQYF; DNA: TGCGCCAGCAGCCAAGCTCGGACTAGCGGTTCCTACGAGCAGTACTTC
J: TRBJ2-7; D: -; V: TRBV5-1; CDR3: CASSLVADTFSYEQYF; DNA: TGCGCCAGCAGCTTGGTAGCGGATACTTTCTCCTACGAGCAGTACTTC
J: TRBJ2-7; D: -; V: TRBV28; CDR3: CASSVTGYYEQYF; DNA: TGTGCCAGCAGTGTTACAGGGTACTACGAGCAGTACTTC
J: TRBJ2-7; D: TRBD2; V: TRBV2; CDR3: CASTPKTSGSDEQYF; DNA: TGTGCCAGCACGCCAAAGACTAGCGGGAGTGACGAGCAGTACTTC
J: TRBJ2-2; D: TRBD2; V: TRBV19; CDR3: CASSIFLAANTGELFF; DNA: TGTGCCAGTAGTATATTCCTAGCGGCCAACACCGGGGAGCTGTTTTTT
J: TRBJ1-4; D: -; V: TRBV11-2; CDR3: CASSAGTVNEKLFF; DNA: TGTGCCAGCAGCGCCGGGACGGTGAATGAAAAACTGTTTTTT
J: TRBJ2-7; D: -; V: TRBV7-6; CDR3: CASSLGVMQGYEQYF; DNA: TGTGCCAGCAGCTTAGGCGTCATGCAAGGCTACGAGCAGTACTTC
J: TRBJ2-2; D: -; V: TRBV7-2; CDR3: CASSLASHPGTGELFF; DNA: TGTGCCAGCAGCTTAGCGTCCCATCCGGGCACCGGGGAGCTGTTTTTT
J: TRBJ1-2; D: -; V: TRBV27; CDR3: CARRRVGYTF; DNA: TGTGCCAGACGTAGAGTCGGCTACACCTTC